The next 18 T cell receptor beta chains were all read from a single sample in a study of T cells in Graves' hyperthyroidism and ophthalmopathy. Using RNA transcripts as the source, TCR beta CDR3 regions were amplified. HTBI primers were employed in a first-round RT-PCR of the TCR CDR3. Each CDR3 protein is one row after TCRdb ran MiXCR on the multiplex PCR reads. The sample contains about 540,000 distinct CDR3 sequences, around 42% of which appear only once. The sequenced sample consisted of peripheral blood or thyroid tissue (not recorded which). These receptors all come from a woman in her late teens or twenties with Graves' hyperthyroidism.

V gene TRBV15 combines with J gene TRBJ2-7; 7 bases are a match to TRBD1. The DNA end is a closer match to TRBJ1-2, so the J assignment may be wrong. CDR1 is LNHNV, CDR2 YYDKDF, per germline (reference sequence). The CDR3 extends over 15 amino acids. DNA of the CDR3: TGTGCCACCAGCAGTGAAGAGGGGGCGGGCTATGGCTACACCTTC. Its protein product is CATSSEEGAGYGYTF.

This clonotype has a handful of counts. This rearrangement joins TRBV7-2 to TRBJ2-5; D tentatively fits TRBD1 or TRBD2 (5 bases each). This CDR3 spans 14 amino acids. Germline CDR1 and CDR2: SGHTA and FQGNSA. V was cut by 6 bases and J by 5 bases, with 16 bases left in between. The CDR3: CASRYGTVGETQYF. For the CDR3, the DNA is TGTGCCAGCAGGTATGGGACGGTCGGCGAGACCCAGTACTTC.

The chain uses TRBV10-3 and TRBJ1-5; D unclear. CDR1 is ENHRY and CDR2 is SYGVKD in the germline V gene. Trimming took off 0 bases at V and 3 bases at J, with 18 bases between the two ends. The CDR3 extends over 18 amino acids. DNA for the CDR3: TGTGCCATCAGTGAGTCAAAGGGTACCTGGCGGTTCAATCAGCCCCAGCATTTT. Its protein is CAISESKGTWRFNQPQHF.

The chain couples TRBV7-9 to TRBJ2-7; D is perhaps TRBD1 or TRBD2 (5 bases each). The V end lost 2 bases, the J end lost 1 base, and 9 bases lay between the germline ends. Germline-derived CDR1 and CDR2 are SEHNR and FQNEAQ (reference sequence). The CDR3 has 14 amino acids. CDR3 nucleotides: TGTGCCAGCAGCTTAACCGGGGCATCCTACGAGCAGTACTTC. It specifies CASSLTGASYEQYF.

This clonotype has a handful of counts. The rearrangement links TRBV10-3 to TRBJ1-5; 8 bases agree with TRBD1. The ends lost 0 bases at V and 6 bases at J; junction bases unmatched: 7. Germline-derived CDR1 and CDR2 are ENHRY and SYGVKD. The CDR3 is 16 amino acids. CDR3 sequence (DNA): TGTGCCATCAGTGAGTCCCGGGACAGGATCCCTCAGCCCCAGCATTTT. Protein sequence: CAISESRDRIPQPQHF.

The chain couples TRBV29-1 to TRBJ1-1; D is possibly TRBD1 (6 bases). The V end lost 8 bases, the J end lost 3 bases, and 16 bases lay between the germline ends. Germline CDR1 and CDR2: SQVTM and ANQGSEA. The CDR3 spans 13 residues. In DNA form, the CDR3 reads TGCAGCTTAAGCGGGGGGGCAGACACTGAAGCTTTCTTT. Translation gives CSLSGGADTEAFF.

This chain connects TRBV11-2 to TRBJ1-1, with D possibly being TRBD1 (5 bases). Germline assignment: CDR1 SGHAT and CDR2 FQNNGV. The CDR3 runs 14 residues. The V gene lost 0 bases and the J gene lost 6 bases, with 11 bases spanning the gap. The DNA for the CDR3 is TGTGCCAGCAGCTTAGAGAGCTGGGGGTCTGAAGCTTTCTTT. It encodes CASSLESWGSEAFF.

This clonotype was recorded at least ten times. V and J are TRBV7-2 and TRBJ2-7; no definite D call. Deletions cut 0 bases from V and 5 bases from J, with 8 bases between. CDR1 and CDR2 from the germline V gene are SGHTA and FQGNSA. The CDR3 consists of 13 residues. The CDR3 sequence is CASSLALSNEQYF. The CDR3, as DNA: TGTGCCAGCAGCTTAGCGCTGAGTAACGAGCAGTACTTC.

This chain links TRBV7-6 with TRBJ2-7; D possibly uses TRBD1 or TRBD2 (5 bases each). Between the trimmed V and J ends, which lost 8 bases and 0 bases, there was a span of 29 bases. The CDR3 sequence is 19 residues long. Germline-derived CDR1 and CDR2 are SGHVS and FNYEAQ. As DNA, the CDR3 is TGTGCCAGCCCCCCTCCGGGACGGATGCCTGGGTCGGGCTCCTACGAGCAGTACTTC. This codes for CASPPPGRMPGSGSYEQYF.

This chain joins TRBV2 and TRBJ1-4, with D possibly TRBD1 on 5 matching bases. Trimming removed 8 bases from V and 3 bases from J, with 10 bases in between. Germline V lookup: CDR1 SNHLY, CDR2 FYNNEI. This CDR3 comprises 13 residues. The CDR3 region has the DNA TGTGCCAGCGGGACGGACGCTAATGAAAAACTGTTTTTT. As protein: CASGTDANEKLFF.

This clonotype came up once. A read error may be the cause here, since a much bigger clone is one base away. The genes are TRBV24-1 and TRBJ2-2, with a tentative D call TRBD1 (6 bases). The germline gives CDR1 KGHDR, CDR2 SFDVKD. The CDR3 runs to 16 residues. The CDR3 loop is CATSDYGQRNTGEQFF. The CDR3 nucleotides read TGTGCCACCAGTGATTATGGACAGAGGAACACCGGGGAGCAGTTTTTT.

V gene TRBV20-1 combines with J gene TRBJ1-4; no clear D gene. The V gene lost 6 bases and the J gene lost 0 bases, with 11 bases spanning the gap. Germline CDR1 reads DFQATT; CDR2 reads SNEGSKA (reference sequence). CDR3 length: 14 residues. CDR3 region: CSAVVEPTNEKLFF. The CDR3 DNA reads TGCAGTGCGGTAGTAGAGCCAACTAATGAAAAACTGTTTTTT.

This chain links TRBV7-9 with TRBJ1-5; 7 bases align to TRBD1. V shed 6 bases and J 3 bases; nucleotides not matched to a gene: 8. CDR1 is SEHNR and CDR2 is FQNEAQ in the germline V gene (reference sequence). This CDR3 spans 15 amino acids. The CDR3 DNA sequence: TGTGCCAGCAGACCCGCGGAGGGGGCCAATCAGCCCCAGCATTTT. This sequence encodes CASRPAEGANQPQHF.

As concerns this clonotype: At one of its ends the junction is not consistent with the germline gene, which may arise from a read error. The J gene is TRBJ1-2, the V gene TRBV20-1, with D hard to call. The CDR3 has 14 residues. Germline V gene data show CDR1 as DFQATT and CDR2 as SNEGSKA (reference sequence). CDR3 in amino acids: CSAHPQTRNYGYAF. The CDR3 coding sequence is TGCAGTGCTCACCCCCAGACACGAAACTATGGCTACGCCTTC.

As to this clonotype: At one of its ends the junction is not consistent with the germline gene, which may arise from a read error. This rearrangement joins TRBV15 to TRBJ2-7, with 9 bases matching TRBD2. CDR3 size: 15 residues. Germline CDR1 LNHNV, CDR2 YYDKDF (reference sequence). CDR3 in DNA: TGTGCCGCCAGCAGTGCGGGGGGGCTCGGGTACGAGCAGTACTTC. Residues: CAASSAGGLGYEQYF. The variable domain in full, completed from reference TRBV15 and TRBJ2-7, reads DAMVIQNPRYQVTQFGKPVTLSCSQTLNHNVMYWYQQKSSQAPKLLFHYYDKDFNNEADTPDNFQSRRPNTSFCFLDIRSPGLGDTAMYLCAASSAGGLGYEQYFGPGTRLTVT.

The CDR3 spells CASSLQLAGGPGEQYF. CDR3 nucleotides: TGTGCCAGCAGCCTACAACTAGCGGGAGGGCCCGGCGAGCAGTACTTC. The chain uses TRBV7-8 and TRBJ2-7; TRBD2 matches 13 bases. The CDR3 spans 16 residues. The germline gives CDR1 SGHVS, CDR2 FQNEAQ. The V and J ends lost 5 bases and 6 bases, in that order; junction bases with no gene match: 10.

Of note for this clonotype: This may stem from a read error, because a much larger clone lies one nucleotide away. The chain is built from TRBV10-3 and TRBJ1-2; perhaps TRBD1 as D (5 bases). CDR1 and CDR2 from the germline V gene are ENHRY and SYGVKD. Trimming removed 0 bases from V and 6 bases from J, with 14 bases in between. This CDR3 is 15 amino acids long. CDR3: CAISESYGALDGYTF. CDR3 bases: TGTGCCATCAGTGAGTCTTACGGGGCGTTAGATGGCTACACCTTC.

The V call is TRBV7-3, the J call TRBJ1-5, with D unresolved. V was trimmed by 2 bases and J by 11 bases, leaving 16 bases between them. The germline V gene encodes CDR1 SGHTA and CDR2 FQGTGA. The CDR3 has 14 residues. The CDR3 protein is CASSLLGRRETQHF. CDR3 nucleotide sequence: TGTGCCAGCAGCTTATTAGGGCGGAGGGAGACCCAGCATTTT.